Below are 7 T cell receptor beta chains sequenced from a single sample in a study of shared clonotypes between healthy human individuals. TCRdb's copy holds only in-frame clones and misses some; the assay was immunoSEQ multiplex PCR. Of about 520,000 clones in the sample, approximately 78% are singletons; the top ten hold more than 10%. Sequencing was done on a sample of PBMCs. The receptors were gathered from a woman aged 40 to 50 in good health. Some clones in this sample may be carry-over from other donors' samples.

This chain links TRBV28 with TRBJ2-1; possibly TRBD2 for D (6 bases). The CDR3 consists of 15 residues. Germline V lookup: CDR1 MDHEN, CDR2 SYDVKM. The V gene lost 6 bases and the J gene lost 1 base, with 13 bases spanning the gap. DNA of the CDR3: TGTGCCAGCAGCGCTGCGGGGAGATCCTACAATGAGCAGTTCTTC. Protein: CASSAAGRSYNEQFF. The full variable domain, in which reference TRBV28 and TRBJ2-1 provide the parts outside the CDR3, is DVKVTQSSRYLVKRTGEKVFLECVQDMDHENMFWYRQDPGLGLRLIYFSYDVKMKEKGDIPEGYSVSREKKERFSLILESASTNQTSMYLCASSAAGRSYNEQFFGPGTRLTVL.

This chain links TRBV5-1 with TRBJ2-5; D gene ambiguous. Trimming took 3 bases from V and 2 from J, leaving 11 bases between them. In germline, CDR1 is SGHRS, CDR2 YFSETQ. The CDR3 runs 14 residues. The CDR3 loop reads CASSSRVGQETQYF. CDR3 DNA sequence: TGCGCCAGCAGCTCCCGTGTGGGACAAGAGACCCAGTACTTC.

This chain uses TRBV28 with TRBJ1-2; 9 nucleotides align to TRBD1. The CDR3 contains 14 residues. Germline trimming cut 4 bases from V and 7 bases from J; bases unmatched to any gene: 7. The V gene's germline CDR1 is MDHEN and CDR2 SYDVKM. The CDR3 reads CASSYTGGAGGYTF. CDR3 sequence (DNA): TGTGCCAGCAGTTACACAGGGGGCGCGGGTGGCTACACCTTC.

This clone occurred a few times. V gene TRBV19 combines with J gene TRBJ2-5; perhaps D is TRBD1 or TRBD2 (5 bases each). This CDR3 is 14 amino acids long. V was trimmed by 6 bases and J by 0 bases, leaving 11 bases between them. Per the germline V gene, CDR1 is LNHDA and CDR2 is SQIVND (reference sequence). The CDR3 region has the DNA TGTGCCAGTAGGGACGGGACCAACCAAGAGACCCAGTACTTC. It is translated as CASRDGTNQETQYF. The whole variable domain, filled in from reference TRBV19 and TRBJ2-5, reads DGGITQSPKYLFRKEGQNVTLSCEQNLNHDAMYWYRQDPGQGLRLIYYSQIVNDFQKGDIAEGYSVSREKKESFPLTVTSAQKNPTAFYLCASRDGTNQETQYFGPGTRLLVL.

This rearrangement joins TRBV7-2 to TRBJ2-5; possibly TRBD2 for D (6 bases). Germline V gene sequence: CDR1 SGHTA, CDR2 FQGNSA. The CDR3 is made up of 16 amino acids. With 5 bases removed from V and 2 bases from J, the gap between germline ends came to 18 bases. For the CDR3, the DNA is TGTGCCAGCAGCCCCTGGTCCGGGGGTGGTCAAGAGACCCAGTACTTC. Translating gives CASSPWSGGGQETQYF.

The rearrangement joins TRBV7-3 to TRBJ2-7; 12 nucleotides align to TRBD2. The CDR3 loop spans 17 amino acids. V shed 5 bases, J shed 0 bases, and the junction held 8 bases outside the gene matches. Per germline, CDR1 SGHTA and CDR2 FQGTGA. CDR3 loop: CASSAGLAGTSSYEQYF. The CDR3 DNA reads as TGTGCCAGCAGCGCCGGACTAGCGGGAACTAGCTCCTACGAGCAGTACTTC.

This chain uses TRBV7-3 with TRBJ2-6, with a weak D call TRBD1 (6 bases). Trimming stripped 11 bases from V and 2 bases from J, with 10 bases between. Germline-derived CDR1 and CDR2 are SGHTA and FQGTGA. The CDR3 length is 13 residues. In nucleotides, the CDR3 is TGTGCCCACAGGGTTCCTGGGGCCAACGTCCTGACTTTC. Translated, it gives CAHRVPGANVLTF.